The 12 T cell receptor beta chains given below trace back to one sample, sequenced in a study of blood T cell repertoires in COVID-19. Assay used: immunoSEQ multiplex PCR; TCRdb lists only in-frame clones, some missing. The sample holds fewer than 300,000 clones; 82% are singletons and the top ten take roughly 3.1%. Material for sequencing was peripheral blood. The receptors were sampled from a woman aged 18-29 years with acute or convalescent COVID-19.

This chain uses TRBV7-2 with TRBJ2-3, with 10 nucleotides matching TRBD2. Unmatched junction bases numbered 3, after V lost 5 bases and J lost 1 base. Germline V gene sequence: CDR1 SGHTA, CDR2 FQGNSA. CDR3 size: 15 residues. The CDR3 sequence is CASSTGTSGTDTQYF. The CDR3, as DNA: TGTGCCAGCAGCACCGGGACTAGCGGCACAGATACGCAGTATTTT.

This chain connects TRBV5-1 to TRBJ1-1, with D perhaps matching TRBD1 (6 bases). Looked up from germline, CDR1 is SGHRS and CDR2 is YFSETQ. With 0 bases removed from V and 0 bases from J, the gap between germline ends came to 18 bases. CDR3 size: 18 residues. DNA for the CDR3: TGCGCCAGCAGCTTGGCGGGGGGCGCGTTCGTGATGAACACTGAAGCTTTCTTT. Amino acid sequence: CASSLAGGAFVMNTEAFF.

The V gene is TRBV6-6, the J gene TRBJ2-3; 7 bases line up with TRBD2. Trimming cost V 4 bases and J 0 bases; bases outside gene matches: 4. The V gene's germline CDR1 is MNHNY and CDR2 SVGAGI (reference sequence). The CDR3 contains 15 residues. The CDR3 here is CASSSLSGSTDTQYF. The DNA for the CDR3 is TGTGCCAGCAGTTCGCTTAGCGGGAGCACAGATACGCAGTATTTT.

The chain uses TRBV5-5 and TRBJ2-7, with 7 bases lining up with TRBD1. V dropped 4 bases and J dropped 2; count of bases not matched to a gene: 6. Germline CDR1 reads SGHKS; CDR2 reads YYEKEE (reference sequence). The CDR3 consists of 14 residues. CDR3: CASSRQGVAYEQYF. The CDR3 nucleotides are TGTGCCAGCAGCCGACAGGGAGTCGCCTACGAGCAGTACTTC. The variable domain in full, completed from reference TRBV5-5 and TRBJ2-7, reads DAGVTQSPTHLIKTRGQQVTLRCSPISGHKSVSWYQQVLGQGPQFIFQYYEKEERGRGNFPDRFSARQFPNYSSELNVNALLLGDSALYLCASSRQGVAYEQYFGPGTRLTVT.

The rearrangement links TRBV7-2 to TRBJ1-6, with D perhaps TRBD1 (6 bases). V lost 6 bases and J lost 11, with 23 bases in between. The germline V gene encodes CDR1 SGHTA and CDR2 FQGNSA. CDR3 length: 16 amino acids. This chain's CDR3 is CASSPASGHRATPLHF. The CDR3, as DNA: TGTGCCAGCAGTCCCGCTTCGGGACACCGAGCGACACCCCTCCACTTT. The entire variable domain, with the rest obtained from reference TRBV7-2 and TRBJ1-6, is as follows: GAGVSQSPSNKVTEKGKDVELRCDPISGHTALYWYRQSLGQGLEFLIYFQGNSAPDKSGLPSDRFSAERTGGSVSTLTIQRTQQEDSAVYLCASSPASGHRATPLHFGNGTRLTVT.

The chain uses TRBV5-4 and TRBJ2-1; 7 nucleotides align to TRBD2. V shed 3 bases, J shed 5 bases, and the junction held 14 bases outside the gene matches. Germline V gene data show CDR1 as SGHNT and CDR2 as YYREEE (reference sequence). The CDR3 sequence is 17 residues long. The CDR3 protein is CASSWGGSREFNNEQFF. The CDR3 DNA reads as TGTGCCAGCAGCTGGGGGGGGAGTAGGGAGTTTAACAATGAGCAGTTCTTC.

The V gene is TRBV30, the J gene TRBJ1-3; tentatively, D is TRBD1 (6 bases). V gave up 5 bases and J gave up 4 bases, with 15 bases separating them. Germline values: CDR1 GTSNPN, CDR2 SVGIG (reference sequence). This CDR3 contains 14 residues. CDR3 coding DNA: TGTGCCTGGGGCAGTGGGGGCGGGGGAAACACCATATATTTT. This encodes CAWGSGGGGNTIYF.

The V and J genes are TRBV10-2 and TRBJ2-1, with TRBD2 matching 7 bases. CDR3 length: 16 residues. CDR1 is WSHSY and CDR2 is SAAADI in the germline V gene. Germline trimming cut 6 bases from V and 5 bases from J; bases unmatched to any gene: 13. DNA of the CDR3: TGCGCCAGCAGGCCCAGGGCTGAGCGGGAAAACAATGAGCAGTTCTTC. It is translated as CASRPRAERENNEQFF.

The V and J genes are TRBV29-1 and TRBJ2-1; tentative D call: TRBD1 (5 bases). Trimming stripped 4 bases from V and 5 bases from J, with 18 bases between. Germline V gene data show CDR1 as SQVTM and CDR2 as ANQGSEA. This CDR3 region has 15 residues. CDR3 region: CSVVRARVFHNEQFF. For the CDR3, the DNA is TGCAGCGTTGTAAGGGCCAGGGTGTTTCACAATGAGCAGTTCTTC.

This clone was detected once. This could be a read error, since a much larger clone is one nucleotide away. The CDR3 sequence is CASSYSGQSGNTIYF. In DNA form, the CDR3 reads TGTGCCAGCAGTTACTCGGGACAGTCTGGAAACACCATATATTTT. The V and J genes are TRBV6-5 and TRBJ1-3, with 7 bases lining up with TRBD1. V shed 0 bases and J 1 base; nucleotides not matched to a gene: 0. The germline V gene encodes CDR1 MNHEY and CDR2 SVGAGI. This CDR3 spans 15 amino acids.

V usage is TRBV28 and J usage is TRBJ2-5, with D maybe TRBD1 (6 bases). The germline V gene has CDR1 MDHEN and CDR2 SYDVKM. CDR3 length: 15 residues. V lost 6 bases, J lost 4 bases, and 18 bases lay in between. CDR3 sequence reads: CASSSGLWGRETQYF. Here the CDR3 DNA reads TGTGCCAGCAGCTCCGGGCTTTGGGGGCGAGAGACCCAGTACTTC.

This clone was seen only once. J is TRBJ2-3 and V is TRBV28; 7 nucleotides match TRBD2. Germline CDR1 MDHEN, CDR2 SYDVKM. The CDR3 length is 15 residues. With V trimmed by 5 bases and J by 5 bases, 10 bases remained unmatched. The CDR3 nucleotides are TGTGCCAGCAGTCCCGGGGCGGCGGGGGAAGATACGCAGTATTTT. The encoded protein is CASSPGAAGEDTQYF.